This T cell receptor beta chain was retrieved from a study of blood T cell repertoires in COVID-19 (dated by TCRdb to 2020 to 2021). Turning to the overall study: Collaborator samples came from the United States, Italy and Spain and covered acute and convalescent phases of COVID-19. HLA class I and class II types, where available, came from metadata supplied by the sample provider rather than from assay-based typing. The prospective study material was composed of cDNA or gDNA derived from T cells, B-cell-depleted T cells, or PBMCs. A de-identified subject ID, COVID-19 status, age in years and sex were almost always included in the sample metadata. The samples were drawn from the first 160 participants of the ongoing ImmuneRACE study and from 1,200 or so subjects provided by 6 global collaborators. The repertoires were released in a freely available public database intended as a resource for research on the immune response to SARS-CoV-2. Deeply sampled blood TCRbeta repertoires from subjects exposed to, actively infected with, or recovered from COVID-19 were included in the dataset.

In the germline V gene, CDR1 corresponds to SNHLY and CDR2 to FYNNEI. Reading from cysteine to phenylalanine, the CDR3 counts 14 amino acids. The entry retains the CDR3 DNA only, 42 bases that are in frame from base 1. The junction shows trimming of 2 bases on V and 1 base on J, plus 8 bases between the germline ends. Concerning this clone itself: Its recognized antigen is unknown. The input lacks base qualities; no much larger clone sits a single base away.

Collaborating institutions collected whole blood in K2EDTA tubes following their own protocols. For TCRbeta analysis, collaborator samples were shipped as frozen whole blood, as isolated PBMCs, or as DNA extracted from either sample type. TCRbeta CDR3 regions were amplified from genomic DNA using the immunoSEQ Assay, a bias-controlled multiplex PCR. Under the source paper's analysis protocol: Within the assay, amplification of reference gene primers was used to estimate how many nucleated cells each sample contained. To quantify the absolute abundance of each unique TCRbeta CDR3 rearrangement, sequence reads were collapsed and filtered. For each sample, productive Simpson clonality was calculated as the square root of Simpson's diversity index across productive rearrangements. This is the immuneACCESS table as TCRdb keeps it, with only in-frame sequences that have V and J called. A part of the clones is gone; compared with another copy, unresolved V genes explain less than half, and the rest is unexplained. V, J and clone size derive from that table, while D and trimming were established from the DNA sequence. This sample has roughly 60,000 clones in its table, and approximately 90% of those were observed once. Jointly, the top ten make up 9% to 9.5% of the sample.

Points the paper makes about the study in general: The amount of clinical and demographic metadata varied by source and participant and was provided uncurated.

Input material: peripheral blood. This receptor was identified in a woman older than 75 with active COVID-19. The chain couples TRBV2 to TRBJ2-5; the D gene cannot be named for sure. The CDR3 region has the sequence CASSEPYSQETQYF. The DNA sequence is TGTGCCAGCAGTGAACCCTACAGCCAAGAGACCCAGTACTTC.